The entry below describes one TCR beta chain. This entry belongs to a study of preoperative IRX-2 immunotherapy in early breast cancer. Germline CDR1 and CDR2: MGHRA and YSYEKL. V was clipped by 2 bases and J by 2 bases, with 12 bases between them. The length of the CDR3 is 15 residues. Treatment: preoperative locoregional IRX-2 cytokine immunotherapy. Samples came from a phase Ib trial of preoperative locoregional IRX-2 cytokine immunotherapy. Clones were read by immunoSEQ multiplex PCR, and TCRdb kept only the in-frame ones, dropping some. The data hold about 62,000 clones, with approximately 93% observed a single time.

Sample collection occurred from a patient treated with IRX-2 immunotherapy. This sequence joins TRBV4-1 and TRBJ1-1; D call uncertain. This sequence was found in a human donor with breast cancer. The CDR3 is CASSQFQVFNTEAFF. As DNA, the CDR3 is TGCGCCAGCAGCCAATTCCAGGTCTTCAACACTGAAGCTTTCTTT.